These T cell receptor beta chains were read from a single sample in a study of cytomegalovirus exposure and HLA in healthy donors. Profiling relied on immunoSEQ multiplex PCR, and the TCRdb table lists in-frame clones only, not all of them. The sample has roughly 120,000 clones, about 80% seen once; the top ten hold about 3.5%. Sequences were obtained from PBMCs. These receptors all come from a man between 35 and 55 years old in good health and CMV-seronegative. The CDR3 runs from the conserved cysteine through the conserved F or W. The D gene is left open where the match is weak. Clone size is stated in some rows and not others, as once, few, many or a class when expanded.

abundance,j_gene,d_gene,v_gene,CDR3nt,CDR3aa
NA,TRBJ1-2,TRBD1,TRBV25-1,TGTGCCAGCCGAGGATTAGACAGGGGAGCTAACTATGGCTACACCTTC,CASRGLDRGANYGYTF
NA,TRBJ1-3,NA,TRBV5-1,TGCGCCAGCACTGGAGACGGCTACTCTGGAAACACCATATATTTT,CASTGDGYSGNTIYF
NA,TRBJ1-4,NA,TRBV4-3,TGCGCCAGCAGCCAAGATCGTTCGACTAATGAAAAACTGTTTTTT,CASSQDRSTNEKLFF
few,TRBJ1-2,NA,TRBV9,TGTGCCAGCGGGGGCAATGGCTACACCTTC,CASGGNGYTF
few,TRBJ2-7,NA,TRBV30,TGTGCCTGGGTACCGATATTGCGGGGCGAGCAGTACTTC,CAWVPILRGEQYF
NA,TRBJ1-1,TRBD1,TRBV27,TGTGCCAGCAGCAAAACAGGGGTCGGGACTGAAGCTTTCTTT,CASSKTGVGTEAFF
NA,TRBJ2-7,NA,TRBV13,TGTGCCAGCAGCTTAGGGCGGGCCTACGAGCAGTACTTC,CASSLGRAYEQYF
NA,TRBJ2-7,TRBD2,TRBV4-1,TGCGCCAGCAGCCAGAGCGGGAGCTCCTACGAGCAGTACTTC,CASSQSGSSYEQYF
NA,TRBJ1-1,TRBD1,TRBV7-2,TGTGCCAGCAGCTTAAACCCACAGGGGACTGAAGCTTTCTTT,CASSLNPQGTEAFF
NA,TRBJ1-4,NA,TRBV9,TGTGCCAGCAGCGTACAGGGAGGACAAAATGAAAAACTGTTTTTT,CASSVQGGQNEKLFF
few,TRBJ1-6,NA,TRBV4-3,TGCGCCAGCAGCCAAGATGAGGGACTGGAAAATTCACCCCTCCACTTT,CASSQDEGLENSPLHF
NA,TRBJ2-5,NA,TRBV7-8,TGTGCCAGCAGCTTAGGTCCCCGGACCCAGTACTTC,CASSLGPRTQYF
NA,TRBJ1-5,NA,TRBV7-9,TGTGCCAGCAGCCCGGACAATGAAAGGGGTAACCAGCCCCAGCATTTT,CASSPDNERGNQPQHF
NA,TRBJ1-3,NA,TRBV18,TGTGCCAGCTCAGGGGGCCAGAGCTCTGGAAACACCATATATTTT,CASSGGQSSGNTIYF
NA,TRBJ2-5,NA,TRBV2,TGTGCCAGCCCCCGGGGGAACCAAGAGACCCAGTACTTC,CASPRGNQETQYF
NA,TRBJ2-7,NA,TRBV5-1,TGCGCCAGCAGCTTACAGGGATTCGACTACGAGCAGTACTTC,CASSLQGFDYEQYF
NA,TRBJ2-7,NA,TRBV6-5,TGTGCCAGCAGTCCAGGGCCGTTCTACGAGCAGTACTTC,CASSPGPFYEQYF
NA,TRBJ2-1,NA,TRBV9,TGTGCCAGCAGCCTCCGGGACTTTTCCTCCAATGAGCAGTTCTTC,CASSLRDFSSNEQFF
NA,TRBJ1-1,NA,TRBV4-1,TGCGCCAGCAGCCAAGAAGGGCAGGGCTGGGGCACTGAAGCTTTCTTT,CASSQEGQGWGTEAFF
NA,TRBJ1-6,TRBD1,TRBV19,TGTGCCAGTAGTCCTTCGACAGGGGGGATTAATTCACCCCTCCACTTT,CASSPSTGGINSPLHF
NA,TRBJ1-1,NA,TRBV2,TGTGCCAGCAGTGAACAGTTTGCTTTCTTT,CASSEQFAFF
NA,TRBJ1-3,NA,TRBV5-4,TGTGCCAGCAGCTTTGGGGCAGTCACTGGAAACACCATATATTTT,CASSFGAVTGNTIYF
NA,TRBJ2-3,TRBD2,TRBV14,TGTGCCAGCAGCCAAGGGACTAGTCGCTATTTT,CASSQGTSRYF
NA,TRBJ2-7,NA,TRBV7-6,TGTGCCAGCAGCCTAGGACCCCGGGAAGTAACCTACGAGCAGTACTTC,CASSLGPREVTYEQYF
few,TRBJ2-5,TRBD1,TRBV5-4,TGTGCCAGCAGCACGGGGACAGGGAGAGAGCAGTACTTC,CASSTGTGREQYF
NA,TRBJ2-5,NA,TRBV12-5,TGTGCTAGTGGTTTGGCTGAGACCCAGTACTTC,CASGLAETQYF
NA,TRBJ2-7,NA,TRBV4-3,TGCGCCAGCAGCCAAGAGCAGGGCGGGGTCTACGAGCAGTACTTC,CASSQEQGGVYEQYF
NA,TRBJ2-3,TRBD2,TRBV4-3,TGCGCCAGCAGCCAAACCGGGACTAGCGGGGGGCCGAATACGCAGTATTTT,CASSQTGTSGGPNTQYF
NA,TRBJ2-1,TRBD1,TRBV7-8,TGTGCCAGCAGCTCAGACAGGGGGAACTACAATGAGCAGTTCTTC,CASSSDRGNYNEQFF
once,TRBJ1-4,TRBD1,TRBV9,TGTGCCAGCAGCGCTGGACAGGGGGATGAAAAACTGTTTTTT,CASSAGQGDEKLFF
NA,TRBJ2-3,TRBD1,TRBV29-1,TGCAGCGCGACGACAGGGGGTATAGATACGCAGTATTTT,CSATTGGIDTQYF
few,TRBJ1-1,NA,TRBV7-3,TGTGCCAGCAGCTTACGGGAATACACTGAAGCTTTCTTT,CASSLREYTEAFF
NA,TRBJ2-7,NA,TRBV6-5,TGTGCCAGCGCTGTACAGGCAGAGAACTACGAGCAGTACTTC,CASAVQAENYEQYF
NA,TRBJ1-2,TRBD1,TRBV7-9,TGTGCCAGCAGCCTAGGGACAGGTCCCTATGGCTACACCTTC,CASSLGTGPYGYTF
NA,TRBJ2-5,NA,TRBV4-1,TGCGCCAGCAGCCAAGAAGGAGGGGTAGAGACCCAGTACTTC,CASSQEGGVETQYF
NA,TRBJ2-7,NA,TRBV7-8,TGTGCCAGCAGCCCCTTCCGCGGGGCCCTCTACGAGCAGTACTTC,CASSPFRGALYEQYF
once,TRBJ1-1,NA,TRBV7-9,TGTGCCAGCAGCCGGGCAGGGGAAGCTTGGGTCGCTTTCTTT,CASSRAGEAWVAFF
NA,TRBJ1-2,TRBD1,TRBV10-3,TGTGCCATCAGTTCCGAAGGGACAGGGGTTTTTGGCTACACCTTC,CAISSEGTGVFGYTF
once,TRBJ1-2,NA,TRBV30,TGTGCCTGGGCGGCTGGTTGGAATGGCTACACCTTC,CAWAAGWNGYTF
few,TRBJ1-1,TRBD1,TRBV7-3,TGTGCCAGCAGCCCCTACGGACCCCGGGACAGTAAAGCTTTCTTT,CASSPYGPRDSKAFF
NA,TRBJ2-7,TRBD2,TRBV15,TGTGCCACCAGCAGCCGTAGCGGGGGACTTGGTGAGCAGTACTTC,CATSSRSGGLGEQYF
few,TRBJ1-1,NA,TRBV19,TGTGCCAGTACGAGGGAGGTTGAAGCTTTCTTT,CASTREVEAFF
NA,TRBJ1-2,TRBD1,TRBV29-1,TGCAGCGTTGAAGAGGGGGTCGACAGGGGGGGATATGGCTACACCTTC,CSVEEGVDRGGYGYTF
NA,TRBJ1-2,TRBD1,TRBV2,TGTGCCAGCAGTAAGGGAGAGGGGGCGTTCGGCTACACCTTC,CASSKGEGAFGYTF
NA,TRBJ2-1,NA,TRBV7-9,TGTGCCAGCAGCTTAGCGCGGAATGAGCAGTTCTTC,CASSLARNEQFF
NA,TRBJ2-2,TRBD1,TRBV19,TGTGCCAGTAGTATGACAGGGTCGAACACCGGGGAGCTGTTTTTT,CASSMTGSNTGELFF
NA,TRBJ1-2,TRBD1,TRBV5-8,TGTGCCAGCAACCCGACAGGGGGCAACTATGGCTACACCTTC,CASNPTGGNYGYTF
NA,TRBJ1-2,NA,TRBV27,TGTGCCAGCAGTTTAACAGGAAGGGACTATGGCTACACCTTC,CASSLTGRDYGYTF
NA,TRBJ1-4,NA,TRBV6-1,TGTGCCAGCGTAATGCAGGGTTCGGGAAAACTGTTTTTT,CASVMQGSGKLFF
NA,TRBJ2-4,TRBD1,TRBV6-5,TGTGCCAGCAGTTACATCGACAGGGGGCTTTTCATTCAGTACTTC,CASSYIDRGLFIQYF
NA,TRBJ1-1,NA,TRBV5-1,TGCGCCAGCACACCGACAGTTGGGGTGGACACTGAAGCTTTCTTT,CASTPTVGVDTEAFF
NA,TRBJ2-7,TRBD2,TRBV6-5,TGTGCCAGCAGTACCTCGGGGGGACCCGAGCAGTACTTC,CASSTSGGPEQYF
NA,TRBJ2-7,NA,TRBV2,TGTGCCAGCAAACTGGAGGGTGGTTACGAGCAGTACTTC,CASKLEGGYEQYF
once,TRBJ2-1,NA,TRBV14,TGTGCCAGCAGCCAAGCAGGAGAGCAGTTCTTC,CASSQAGEQFF
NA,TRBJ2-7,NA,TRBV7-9,TGTGCCAGCAGCTCTACCGTGCGGGGCCAATCCTACGAGCAGTACTTC,CASSSTVRGQSYEQYF
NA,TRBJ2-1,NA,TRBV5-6,TGTGCCAGCAGCTTGGGCGGGGACAGCTACAATGAGCAGTTCTTC,CASSLGGDSYNEQFF
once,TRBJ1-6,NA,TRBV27,TGTGCCAGCAGCTGGGAAGGGGATCTTATCAATTCACCCCTCCACTTT,CASSWEGDLINSPLHF
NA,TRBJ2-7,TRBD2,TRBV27,TGTGCCAGCAGTTTAACTGGTGGGACCGGGGGGGAGCAGTACTTC,CASSLTGGTGGEQYF
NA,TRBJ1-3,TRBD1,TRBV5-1,TGCGCCAGCAGCCCATCGCCCGGACAGGACTGGAACACCATATATTTT,CASSPSPGQDWNTIYF